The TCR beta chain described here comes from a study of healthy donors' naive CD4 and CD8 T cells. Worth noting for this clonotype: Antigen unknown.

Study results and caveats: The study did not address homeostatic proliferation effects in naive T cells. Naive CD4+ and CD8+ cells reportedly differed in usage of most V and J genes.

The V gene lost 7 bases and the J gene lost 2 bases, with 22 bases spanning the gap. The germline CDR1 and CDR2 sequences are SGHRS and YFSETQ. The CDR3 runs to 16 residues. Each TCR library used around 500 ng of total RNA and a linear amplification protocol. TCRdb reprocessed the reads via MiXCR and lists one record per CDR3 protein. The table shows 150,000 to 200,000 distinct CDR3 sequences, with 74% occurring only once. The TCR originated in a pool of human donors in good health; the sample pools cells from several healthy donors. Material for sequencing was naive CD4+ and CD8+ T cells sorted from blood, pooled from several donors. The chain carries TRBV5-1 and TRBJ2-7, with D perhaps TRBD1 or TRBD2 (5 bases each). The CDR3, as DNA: TGCGCCAGCGGACGTCATACCGGGACGGCGACCTACGAGCAGTACTTC. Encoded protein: CASGRHTGTATYEQYF.